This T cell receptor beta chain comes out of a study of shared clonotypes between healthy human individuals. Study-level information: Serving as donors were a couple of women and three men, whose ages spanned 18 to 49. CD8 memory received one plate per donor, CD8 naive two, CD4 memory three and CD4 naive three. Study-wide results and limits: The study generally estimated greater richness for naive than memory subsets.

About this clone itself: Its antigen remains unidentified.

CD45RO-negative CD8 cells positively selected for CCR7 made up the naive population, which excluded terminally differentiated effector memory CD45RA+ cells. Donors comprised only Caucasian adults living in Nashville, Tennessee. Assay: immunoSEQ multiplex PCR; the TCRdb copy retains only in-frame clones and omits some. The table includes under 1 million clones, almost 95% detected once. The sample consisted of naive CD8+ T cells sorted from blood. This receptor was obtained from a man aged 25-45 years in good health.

The CDR3 loop is CASSQEPGNNEQFF. The CDR3 DNA reads as TGCGCCAGCAGCCAAGAGCCCGGTAATAATGAGCAGTTCTTC. The chain joins TRBV4-1 to TRBJ2-1, with D hard to call. The CDR3 sequence is 14 residues long. The V gene lost 0 bases and the J gene lost 7 bases, with 10 bases spanning the gap. CDR1 is MGHRA, CDR2 YSYEKL, per germline.